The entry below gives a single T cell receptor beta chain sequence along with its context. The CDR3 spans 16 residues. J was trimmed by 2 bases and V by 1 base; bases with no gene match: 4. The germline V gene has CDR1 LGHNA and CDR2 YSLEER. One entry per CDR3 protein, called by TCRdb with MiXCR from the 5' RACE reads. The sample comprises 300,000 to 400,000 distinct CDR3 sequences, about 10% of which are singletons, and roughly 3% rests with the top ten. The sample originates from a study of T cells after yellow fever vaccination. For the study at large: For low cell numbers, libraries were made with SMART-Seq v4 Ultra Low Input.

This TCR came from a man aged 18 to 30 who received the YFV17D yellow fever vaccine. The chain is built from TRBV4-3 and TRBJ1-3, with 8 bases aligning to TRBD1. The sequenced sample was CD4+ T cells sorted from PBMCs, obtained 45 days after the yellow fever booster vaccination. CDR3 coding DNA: TGCGCCAGCAGCCAAGTCAGGGGGCTAGCTGGAAACACCATATATTTT. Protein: CASSQVRGLAGNTIYF.